This T cell receptor (beta chain) was captured in a study of shared clonotypes between healthy human individuals (dated by TCRdb to 2018 to 2020). Study-level background: Two women and a few men aged 18 to 49 years were included in the cohort. Each donor's leukapheresis produced roughly between roughly 0.85 and 10 billion PBMCs. To estimate repertoire size and how much clonotypes are shared between individuals, the study performed deep sequencing of blood TCR repertoires from a few healthy adults. To increase sequencing depth and limit assay-specific biases, TCR repertoire library preparation and sequencing were carried out by different laboratories using diverse techniques.

Using the deep immunoSEQ assay, TCR CDR3 regions were amplified from genomic DNA by multiplex PCR. Extracted genomic DNA from each cell subset was distributed evenly across all wells of several immunoSEQ 96-well plates, and each plate was treated as a replicate. For unsorted PBMC, roughly 0.3 ug of genomic DNA, equivalent to about 30,000 T cell genomes, went into each replicate PCR. Ten immunoSEQ deep assay plates were used to sequence the unsorted PBMC genomic DNA. Purified libraries were measured with a Qubit 3.0 fluorometer, size-checked on a Bioanalyzer 2100, and measured again with the KAPA Library Quantification kit. Every immunoSEQ 96-well plate was sequenced on a separate single-read 150-cycle Illumina NextSeq 550 flow cell. As for how the authors treated the data: Because only junctional sequences without quality scores were contained in the immunoSEQ output, filtering matching that applied to full-length reads could not be performed. To assign V/J genes and CDR3, sequences were annotated using PyIR, a Python wrapper for IgBLAST v1.9, with IMGT germline references. Reads with weak V/J assignments (E-value above 1e-6), missing CDR3, stop codons, out-of-frame junctions, or ambiguous translated residues were removed. V3J clonotypes were defined as sequences sharing the same inferred V gene, J gene, and CDR3 amino acid sequence. Percentage overlap between repertoires was calculated by dividing the number of shared unique clonotypes by the size of the smaller repertoire. RTK rarefaction, the Chao1 estimator, and Recon v2.1 estimates of unobserved clonotypes were used to assess repertoire richness. TCRdb's version of the immuneACCESS table is confined to in-frame rearrangements and falls short of the full clone set. An unresolved V gene accounts for under half of the shortfall where checked; the remainder is of unknown origin. V and J calls and clone size are as listed in that table; D and trimming were resolved from the DNA. The sample includes fewer than 600,000 clones, with around three quarters observed a single time. About 12% of the sample is in the top ten clones.

The CDR3 has 15 amino acids, counting the end cysteine and phenylalanine. Left in the record is the CDR3 DNA by itself, 45 bases read in frame from the first base. CDR1 and CDR2 were assigned from the germline V gene as SGHRS and YFSETQ. The germline ends are 10 bases apart after V is trimmed by 0 bases and J by 1 base. About this clone itself: What this receptor recognizes is not known. No per-base quality is available; no much larger clone lies one base away.

What the authors observed across the whole study: Sampling was limited to blood, and TCR repertoires in tissue likely differ from TCR repertoires in blood. Because the study included only a small number of donors, the genetic and exposure-history diversity represented was limited. Pairwise subsampling indicated that sequencing depth was expected to affect the degree of clonotype sharing among donors.

The donors were healthy, HIV-negative adults with no recently reported acute infections or vaccinations. All donors were Caucasian adults living in Nashville, Tennessee, USA. For unsorted samples, tens of millions of PBMCs were counted, and genomic DNA was extracted using the QIAamp DNA Blood Mini kit. After blood collection by leukapheresis, PBMCs were isolated using Ficoll-Histopaque density gradient centrifugation and then cryopreserved in the vapor phase of liquid nitrogen. This TCR came from a woman in her thirties or forties in good health. Some clones in this sample may be carry-over from other donors' samples. Sequencing was performed on PBMCs. Here the chain combines TRBV5-1 and TRBJ2-5; the D gene is possibly TRBD1 or TRBD2, with 6 bases matching each. CDR3 region: CASSLGGTTQETQYF. Read as DNA, the sequence is TGCGCCAGCAGCTTGGGCGGGACAACCCAAGAGACCCAGTACTTC. The CDR3 plus the reference TRBV5-1 and TRBJ2-5 genes for the other parts give the full variable domain: KAGVTQTPRYLIKTRGQQVTLSCSPISGHRSVSWYQQTPGQGLQFLFEYFSETQRNKGNFPGRFSGRQFSNSRSEMNVSTLELGDSALYLCASSLGGTTQETQYFGPGTRLLVL.